The TCR beta chain under discussion was sequenced for a study of cytomegalovirus exposure and HLA in healthy donors. Study results and limitations: An analysis that was carried out later associated 16,000 or so TCR beta sequences with HLA alleles at 0.05 false discovery rate.

This CDR3 is 19 amino acids long. Germline loops: CDR1 MNHEY, CDR2 SMNVEV (reference sequence). Trimming at V came to 5 bases and at J to 0 bases, leaving 10 bases not matched to a gene. Worth noting for this clone: What it binds is unknown.

PCR employed 60 Vbeta and 13 Jbeta primers. Sequenced by immunoSEQ multiplex PCR; TCRdb stores in-frame clones only, minus some. The data hold about 130,000 clones, with around 85% observed a single time. This receptor was identified in a boy under 18 in good health and CMV-seronegative. Sequencing used PBMCs. The chain recombines TRBV27 with TRBJ1-6, with TRBD1 matching 10 bases. The chain's CDR3 is CASSQQGQGISSYNSPLHF. The CDR3 DNA reads as TGTGCCAGCAGTCAACAGGGACAGGGGATTAGCTCCTATAATTCACCCCTCCACTTT.